This TCR beta chain was sequenced during a study of blood T cell repertoires in COVID-19. This clone was seen a handful of times. Profiled with immunoSEQ multiplex PCR; TCRdb holds only in-frame clones, not every one. This table has approximately 100,000 clones, 70% to 90% appearing once. Germline assignment: CDR1 MNHEY and CDR2 SMNVEV (reference sequence). V lost 3 bases and J lost 7, with 3 bases in between. The CDR3 sequence is 11 residues long. The sequencing input was peripheral blood. The sequence came from a human donor in a cohort sampled during active COVID-19. The chain recombines TRBV27 with TRBJ2-2, with unresolved D. DNA for the CDR3: TGTGCCAGCAGTTTTCACGGGGAGCTGTTTTTT. Its translation: CASSFHGELFF.